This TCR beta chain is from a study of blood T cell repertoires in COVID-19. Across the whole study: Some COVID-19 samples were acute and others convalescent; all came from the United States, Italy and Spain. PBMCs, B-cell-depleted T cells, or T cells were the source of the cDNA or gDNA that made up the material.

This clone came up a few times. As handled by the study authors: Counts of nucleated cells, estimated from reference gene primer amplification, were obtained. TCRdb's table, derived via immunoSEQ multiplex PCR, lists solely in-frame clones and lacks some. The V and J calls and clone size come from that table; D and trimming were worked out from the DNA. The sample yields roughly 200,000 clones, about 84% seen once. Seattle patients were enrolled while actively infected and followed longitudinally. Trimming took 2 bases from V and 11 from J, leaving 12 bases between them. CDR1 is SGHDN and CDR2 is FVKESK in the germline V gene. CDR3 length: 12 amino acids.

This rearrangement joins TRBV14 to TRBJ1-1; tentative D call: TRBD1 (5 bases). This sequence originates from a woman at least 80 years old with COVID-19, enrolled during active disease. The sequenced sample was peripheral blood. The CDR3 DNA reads TGTGCCAGCAGCCAACTGACAGCTGGGGCTTTCTTT. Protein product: CASSQLTAGAFF.